This T cell receptor (beta chain) was retrieved from a study of Ad26.COV2.S vaccination and SARS-CoV-2 variants. The data were produced by immunoSEQ multiplex PCR, yet TCRdb's version contains in-frame clones alone and is incomplete. In the table there are more than 300,000 clones, about 86% of which are singletons. Treatment denoted: roughly 19 received Ad26.COV2.S at low or high dose, single or two shots; roughly five received placebo; per-sample allocation not given. After the first vaccine or placebo injection, samples were drawn on day 63. Per the germline V gene, CDR1 is SGHTA and CDR2 is FQGTGA. The CDR3 is 16 residues long. V was pared by 4 bases and J by 7 bases, with 17 bases between.

The source was peripheral blood, collected in a trial of Ad26.COV2.S vaccine versus placebo. The rearrangement uses TRBV7-3 and TRBJ2-6, with D perhaps assigned TRBD1 or TRBD2 (6 bases each). The clonotype originates from a person aged 18 to 59 who received the Ad26.COV2.S COVID-19 vaccine or a placebo. Here the CDR3 DNA reads TGTGCCAGCAGCTCCACGTCGGGGGCCCTTGCCAACGTCCTGACTTTC. This codes for CASSSTSGALANVLTF. Together with reference TRBV7-3 and TRBJ2-6, the CDR3 gives the full variable domain: GAGVSQTPSNKVTEKGKYVELRCDPISGHTALYWYRQSLGQGPEFLIYFQGTGAADDSGLPNDRFFAVRPEGSVSTLKIQRTERGDSAVYLCASSSTSGALANVLTFGAGSRLTVL.